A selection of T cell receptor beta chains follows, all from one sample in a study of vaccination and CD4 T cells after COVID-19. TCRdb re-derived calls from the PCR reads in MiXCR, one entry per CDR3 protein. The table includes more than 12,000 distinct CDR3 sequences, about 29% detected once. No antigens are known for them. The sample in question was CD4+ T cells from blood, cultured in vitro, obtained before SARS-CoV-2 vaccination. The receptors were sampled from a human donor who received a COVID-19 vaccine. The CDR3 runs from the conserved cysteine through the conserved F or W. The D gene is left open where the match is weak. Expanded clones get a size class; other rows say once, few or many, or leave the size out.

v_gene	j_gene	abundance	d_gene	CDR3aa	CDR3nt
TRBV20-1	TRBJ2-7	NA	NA	CSASFGSPREKHYEQYF	TGCAGTGCTAGTTTTGGTTCTCCCAGGGAGAAACACTACGAGCAGTACTTC
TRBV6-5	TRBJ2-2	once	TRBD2	CASSYSWSGGYTGELFF	TGTGCCAGCAGTTACTCATGGAGCGGGGGGTACACCGGGGAGCTGTTTTTT
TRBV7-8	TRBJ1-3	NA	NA	CASSLESGSGNTIYF	TGTGCCAGCAGCTTAGAATCAGGCTCTGGAAACACCATATATTTT
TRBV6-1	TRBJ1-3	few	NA	CASIEGGPGNTIYF	TGTGCCAGCATCGAGGGGGGGCCAGGAAACACCATATATTTT
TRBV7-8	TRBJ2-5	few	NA	CASSLERYQETQYF	TGTGCCAGCAGCTTAGAGCGGTACCAAGAGACCCAGTACTTC
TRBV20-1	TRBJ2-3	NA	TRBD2	CSAREAGGNTDTQYF	TGCAGTGCTAGGGAAGCGGGGGGGAACACAGATACGCAGTATTTT
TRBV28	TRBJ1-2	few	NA	CASSYGPTNYGYTF	TGTGCCAGCAGTTACGGACCCACTAACTATGGCTACACCTTC
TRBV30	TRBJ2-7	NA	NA	CAWTGLSYEQYF	TGTGCCTGGACGGGACTCAGCTACGAGCAGTACTTC
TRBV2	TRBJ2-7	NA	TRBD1	CASSLDRYSYEQYF	TGTGCCAGCAGCCTGGACAGGTACTCCTACGAGCAGTACTTC
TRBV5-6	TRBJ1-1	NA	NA	CASNLDPNEAFF	TGTGCCAGCAACTTGGATCCTAACGAAGCTTTCTTT
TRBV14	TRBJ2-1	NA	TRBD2	CASSQDAGGARNEQFF	TGTGCCAGCAGCCAAGATGCCGGGGGGGCGAGGAATGAGCAGTTCTTC
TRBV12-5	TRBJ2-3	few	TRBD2	CASGLVRDGGVSTDTQYF	TGTGCTAGTGGTTTGGTAAGGGACGGGGGGGTTAGCACAGATACGCAGTATTTT
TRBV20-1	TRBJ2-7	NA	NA	CSARVVGDPYEQYF	TGCAGTGCTAGAGTAGTAGGGGATCCCTACGAGCAGTACTTC
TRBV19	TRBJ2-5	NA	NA	CASSLAAGRQETQYF	TGTGCCAGTAGTCTGGCGGCGGGGCGCCAAGAGACCCAGTACTTC
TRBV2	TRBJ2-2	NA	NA	CASKAQGGDEGTGELFF	TGTGCCAGCAAGGCCCAAGGTGGGGATGAGGGCACCGGGGAGCTGTTTTTT
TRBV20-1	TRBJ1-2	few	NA	CSARTEPNYGYTF	TGCAGTGCTAGGACAGAGCCTAACTATGGCTACACCTTC
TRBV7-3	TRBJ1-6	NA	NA	CASAIGVGSSLHF	TGTGCCAGCGCAATTGGGGTAGGATCATCCCTCCACTTT
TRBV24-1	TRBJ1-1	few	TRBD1	CATSTGTDTEAFF	TGTGCCACCAGCACCGGGACAGACACTGAAGCTTTCTTT
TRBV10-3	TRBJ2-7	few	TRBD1	CAISDQDRGRREQYF	TGTGCCATCAGTGACCAGGACAGGGGGCGTCGGGAGCAGTACTTC
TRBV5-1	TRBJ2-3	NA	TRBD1	CASSASTGATDTQYF	TGCGCCAGCAGCGCCTCGACAGGGGCCACAGATACGCAGTATTTT
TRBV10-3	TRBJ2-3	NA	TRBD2	CAIRTSGGAGDTQYF	TGTGCCATCAGAACTAGCGGGGGGGCCGGAGATACGCAGTATTTT
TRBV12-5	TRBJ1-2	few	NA	CASGLADRTYTF	TGTGCTAGTGGTTTGGCAGATAGGACCTACACCTTC
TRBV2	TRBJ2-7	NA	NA	CASRGTDSYEQYF	TGTGCCAGCAGGGGGACGGATTCCTACGAGCAGTACTTC
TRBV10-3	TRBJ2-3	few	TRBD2	CAISEDRTSGASTQYF	TGTGCCATCAGTGAAGACCGGACTAGCGGGGCAAGCACGCAGTATTTT
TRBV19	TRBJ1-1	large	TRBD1	CASSTRSSNVRGLAEAFF	TGTGCCAGTAGTACCCGCTCGTCGAACGTCAGGGGGCTGGCTGAAGCTTTCTTT
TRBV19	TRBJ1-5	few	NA	CASSITGPKNQPQHF	TGTGCCAGTAGTATTACAGGCCCTAAGAATCAGCCCCAGCATTTT